The clone carrying this T cell receptor beta chain has ten or more counts. This record belongs to a study of lung T cells in sarcoidosis with Löfgren's syndrome. TCRdb processed the reads anew with MiXCR; each CDR3 protein has one entry. The table records tens of thousands of distinct CDR3 sequences, less than 25% of them present only once. V lost 8 bases to trimming and J lost 5 bases, with 19 bases between them. There are 15 residues in the CDR3. Germline lookup yields CDR1 MRHNA and CDR2 SNTAGT. V is TRBV6-4 and J is TRBJ2-1; D could derive from TRBD1 or TRBD2 (5 bases each). The clonotype was recovered from a human donor with sarcoidosis (Löfgren's syndrome or another form), or a control subject (not recorded which). Input material: CD4+ T cells from PBMCs. CDR3 bases: TGTGCCAGCTGGCGACGGGACCGTAACAACAATGAGCAGTTCTTC. This translates into CASWRRDRNNNEQFF.